The 4 T cell receptor beta chains reported below all come from one sample, sequenced in a study of OX40 agonist ivuxolimab in advanced cancers. Using immunoSEQ multiplex PCR, the repertoire was profiled, and TCRdb retains in-frame clones only, with some absent. The data hold under 6,500 clones, with about 67% observed a single time. The sequencing here drew on CD4+ or CD8+ T cells sorted from blood, taken in a trial of the OX40 agonist ivuxolimab. These TCRs come from an adult with an advanced solid tumor such as melanoma, head and neck, liver or kidney cancer.

The chain has TRBV4-1 and TRBJ2-1, with no clear D. CDR3 length equals 16 residues. CDR1 and CDR2 from the germline V gene are MGHRA and YSYEKL. V lost 4 bases, J lost 3 bases, and 16 bases lay in between. The CDR3 region is CASSPLGSKNYNEQFF. Written as DNA, the CDR3 is TGCGCCAGCAGCCCCTTAGGGTCCAAAAACTACAATGAGCAGTTCTTC.

Sample share makes this clone medium-sized (0.01 to 0.1%). CDR3 bases: TGTGCCGCCAGGACAGGTGATCAGCCCCAGCATTTT. This codes for CAARTGDQPQHF. V usage is TRBV28 and J usage is TRBJ1-5; 7 nucleotides match TRBD1. The CDR3 loop spans 12 amino acids. Per germline, CDR1 MDHEN and CDR2 SYDVKM. V was clipped by 11 bases and J by 5 bases; unmatched bases: 6. Together with reference TRBV28 and TRBJ1-5, the CDR3 gives the full variable domain: DVKVTQSSRYLVKRTGEKVFLECVQDMDHENMFWYRQDPGLGLRLIYFSYDVKMKEKGDIPEGYSVSREKKERFSLILESASTNQTSMYLCAARTGDQPQHFGDGTRLSIL.

Only a few counts were recorded for this clone. V gene TRBV7-3 combines with J gene TRBJ1-2; D perhaps matches TRBD1 (5 bases). Germline CDR1 SGHTA, CDR2 FQGTGA. V was shortened by 1 base and J by 0 bases, with 9 bases between the two germline ends. CDR3 length: 15 amino acids. The CDR3 coding sequence is TGTGCCAGCAGCTTAATGGGGGACCCTAACTATGGCTACACCTTC. Its protein is CASSLMGDPNYGYTF.

By frequency in the sample, this clone is medium-sized. The rearrangement joins TRBV2 to TRBJ2-1; D unclear. Per germline, CDR1 SNHLY and CDR2 FYNNEI. The CDR3 sequence is 15 residues long. The V and J ends lost 3 bases and 4 bases respectively, with 13 bases between them. The chain's CDR3 is CASSDPEARYNEQFF. The CDR3 DNA reads as TGTGCCAGCAGTGACCCTGAGGCTAGGTACAATGAGCAGTTCTTC.